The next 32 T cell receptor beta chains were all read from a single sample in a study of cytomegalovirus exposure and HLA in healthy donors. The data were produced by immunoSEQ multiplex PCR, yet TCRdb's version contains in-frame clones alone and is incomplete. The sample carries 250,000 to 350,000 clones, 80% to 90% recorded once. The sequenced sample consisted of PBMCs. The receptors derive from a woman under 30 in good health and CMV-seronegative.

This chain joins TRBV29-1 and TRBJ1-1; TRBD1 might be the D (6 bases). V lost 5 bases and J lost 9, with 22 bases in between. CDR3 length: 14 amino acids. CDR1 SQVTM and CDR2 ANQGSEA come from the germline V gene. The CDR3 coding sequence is TGCAGCGTTCGTAGGGGGATACTCGGACAGAAAGCTTTCTTT. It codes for CSVRRGILGQKAFF.

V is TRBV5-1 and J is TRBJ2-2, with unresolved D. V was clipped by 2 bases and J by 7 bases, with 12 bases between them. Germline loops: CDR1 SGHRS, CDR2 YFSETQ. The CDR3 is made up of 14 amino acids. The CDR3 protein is CASSFEAFGGELFF. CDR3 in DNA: TGCGCCAGCAGCTTTGAGGCCTTCGGCGGGGAGCTGTTTTTT. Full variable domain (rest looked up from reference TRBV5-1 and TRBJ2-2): KAGVTQTPRYLIKTRGQQVTLSCSPISGHRSVSWYQQTPGQGLQFLFEYFSETQRNKGNFPGRFSGRQFSNSRSEMNVSTLELGDSALYLCASSFEAFGGELFFGEGSRLTVL.

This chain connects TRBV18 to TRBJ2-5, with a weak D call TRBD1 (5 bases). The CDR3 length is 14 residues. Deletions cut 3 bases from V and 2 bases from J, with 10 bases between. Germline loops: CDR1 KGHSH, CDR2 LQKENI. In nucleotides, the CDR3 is TGTGCCAGCTCACCGGTCGACAGTCAAGAGACCCAGTACTTC. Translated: CASSPVDSQETQYF.

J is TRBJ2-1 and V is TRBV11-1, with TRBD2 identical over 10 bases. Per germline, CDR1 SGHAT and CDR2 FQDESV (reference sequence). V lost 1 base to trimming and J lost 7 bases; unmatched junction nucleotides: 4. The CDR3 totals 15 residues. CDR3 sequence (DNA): TGTGCCAGCAGCTTAGGAGCGGGAGGGTTGAATGAGCAGTTCTTC. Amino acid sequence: CASSLGAGGLNEQFF.

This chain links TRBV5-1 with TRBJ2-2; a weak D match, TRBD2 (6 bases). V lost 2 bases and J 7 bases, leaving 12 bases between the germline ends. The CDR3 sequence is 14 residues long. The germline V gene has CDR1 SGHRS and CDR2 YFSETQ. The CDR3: CASSFGGESGELFF. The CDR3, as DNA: TGCGCCAGCAGCTTCGGGGGAGAGAGCGGGGAGCTGTTTTTT. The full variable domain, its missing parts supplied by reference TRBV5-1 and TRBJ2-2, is KAGVTQTPRYLIKTRGQQVTLSCSPISGHRSVSWYQQTPGQGLQFLFEYFSETQRNKGNFPGRFSGRQFSNSRSEMNVSTLELGDSALYLCASSFGGESGELFFGEGSRLTVL.

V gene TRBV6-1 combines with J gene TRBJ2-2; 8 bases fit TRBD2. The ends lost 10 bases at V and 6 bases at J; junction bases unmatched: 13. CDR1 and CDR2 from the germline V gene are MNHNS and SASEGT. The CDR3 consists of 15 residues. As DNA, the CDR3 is TGTGCCACCCAAGAGCAAGGACTAGCTTCCGGGGAGCTGTTTTTT. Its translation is CATQEQGLASGELFF.

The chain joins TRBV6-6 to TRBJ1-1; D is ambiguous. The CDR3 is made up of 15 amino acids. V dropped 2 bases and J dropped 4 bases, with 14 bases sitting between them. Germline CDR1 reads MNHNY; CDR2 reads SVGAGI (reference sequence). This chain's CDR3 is CASSYPPISGTEAFF. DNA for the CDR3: TGTGCCAGCAGTTACCCACCAATTTCCGGCACTGAAGCTTTCTTT.

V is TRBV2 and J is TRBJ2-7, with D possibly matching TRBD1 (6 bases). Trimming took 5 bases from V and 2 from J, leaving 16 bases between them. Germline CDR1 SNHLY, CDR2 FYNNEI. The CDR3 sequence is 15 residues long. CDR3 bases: TGTGCCAGCAGTTTCCCGGAGGCAGGGGCCTACGAGCAGTACTTC. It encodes CASSFPEAGAYEQYF.

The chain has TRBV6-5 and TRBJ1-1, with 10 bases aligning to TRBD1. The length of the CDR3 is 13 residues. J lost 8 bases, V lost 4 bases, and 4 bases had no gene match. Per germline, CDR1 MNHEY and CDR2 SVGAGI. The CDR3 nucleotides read TGTGCCAGCAGTTCCGGACAGGGGGTCGAAGCTTTCTTT. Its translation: CASSSGQGVEAFF.

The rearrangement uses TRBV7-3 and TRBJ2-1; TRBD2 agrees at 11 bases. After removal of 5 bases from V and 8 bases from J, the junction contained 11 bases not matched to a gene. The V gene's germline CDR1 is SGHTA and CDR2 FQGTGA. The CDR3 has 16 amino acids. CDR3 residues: CASSAGDLAGGYEQFF. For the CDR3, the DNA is TGTGCCAGCAGCGCGGGGGATCTAGCGGGAGGCTATGAGCAGTTCTTC. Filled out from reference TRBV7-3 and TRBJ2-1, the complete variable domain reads GAGVSQTPSNKVTEKGKYVELRCDPISGHTALYWYRQSLGQGPEFLIYFQGTGAADDSGLPNDRFFAVRPEGSVSTLKIQRTERGDSAVYLCASSAGDLAGGYEQFFGPGTRLTVL.

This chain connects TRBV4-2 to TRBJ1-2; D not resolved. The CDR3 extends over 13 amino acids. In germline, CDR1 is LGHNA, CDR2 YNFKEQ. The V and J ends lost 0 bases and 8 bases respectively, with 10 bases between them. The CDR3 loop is CASSQEGGLGYTF. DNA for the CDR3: TGTGCCAGCAGCCAAGAAGGAGGGTTAGGCTACACCTTC.

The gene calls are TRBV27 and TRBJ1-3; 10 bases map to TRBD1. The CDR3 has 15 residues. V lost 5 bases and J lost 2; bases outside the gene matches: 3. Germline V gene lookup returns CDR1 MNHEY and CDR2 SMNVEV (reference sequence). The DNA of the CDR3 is TGTGCCAGCAGTCCCGGACAGGGGGCTGGAAACACCATATATTTT. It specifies CASSPGQGAGNTIYF.

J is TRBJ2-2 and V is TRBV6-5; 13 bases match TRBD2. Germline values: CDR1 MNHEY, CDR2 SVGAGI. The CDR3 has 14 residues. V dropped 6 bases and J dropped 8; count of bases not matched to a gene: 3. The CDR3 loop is CASRGLAGHGELFF. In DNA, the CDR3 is TGTGCCAGCAGGGGACTAGCGGGACATGGGGAGCTGTTTTTT.

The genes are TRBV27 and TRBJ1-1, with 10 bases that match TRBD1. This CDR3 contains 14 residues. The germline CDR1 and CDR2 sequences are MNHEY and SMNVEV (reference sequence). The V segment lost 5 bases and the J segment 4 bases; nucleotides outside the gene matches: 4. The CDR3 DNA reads TGTGCCAGCAGTACGGGACAGGGGAGCACTGAAGCTTTCTTT. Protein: CASSTGQGSTEAFF.

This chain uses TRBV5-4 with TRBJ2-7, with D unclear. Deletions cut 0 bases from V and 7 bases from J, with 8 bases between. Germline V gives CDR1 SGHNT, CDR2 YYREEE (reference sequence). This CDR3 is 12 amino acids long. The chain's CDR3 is CASSLDSREQYF. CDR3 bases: TGTGCCAGCAGCTTGGACAGCCGAGAGCAGTACTTC.

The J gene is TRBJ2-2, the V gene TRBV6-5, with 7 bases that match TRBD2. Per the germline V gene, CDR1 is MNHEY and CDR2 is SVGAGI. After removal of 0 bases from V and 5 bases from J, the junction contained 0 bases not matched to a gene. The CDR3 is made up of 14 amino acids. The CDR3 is CASSYSRGTGELFF. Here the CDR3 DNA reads TGTGCCAGCAGTTACTCGCGGGGGACCGGGGAGCTGTTTTTT.

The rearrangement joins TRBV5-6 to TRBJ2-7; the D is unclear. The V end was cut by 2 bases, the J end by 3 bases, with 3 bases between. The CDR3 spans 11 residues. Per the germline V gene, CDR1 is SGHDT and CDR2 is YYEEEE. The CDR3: CASSFRYEQYF. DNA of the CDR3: TGTGCCAGCAGCTTCCGCTACGAGCAGTACTTC.

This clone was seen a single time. CDR3 coding DNA: TGTGCCAGCAGCTTGGGACTAGCGGGAGGGCGAACAGATACGCAGTATTTT. Its translation: CASSLGLAGGRTDTQYF. The chain employs TRBV5-4 and TRBJ2-3; 14 bases map to TRBD2. The length of the CDR3 is 17 residues. Germline assignment: CDR1 SGHNT and CDR2 YYREEE (reference sequence). V shed 0 bases, J shed 3 bases, and the junction held 3 bases outside the gene matches. The complete variable domain, with remaining parts taken from reference TRBV5-4 and TRBJ2-3, reads ETGVTQSPTHLIKTRGQQVTLRCSSQSGHNTVSWYQQALGQGPQFIFQYYREEENGRGNFPPRFSGLQFPNYSSELNVNALELDDSALYLCASSLGLAGGRTDTQYFGPGTRLTVL.

The CDR3, as DNA: TGTGCCGGCGGGACAGGTAGCTCTGGGGCCAACGTCCTGACTTTC. It translates to CAGGTGSSGANVLTF. This chain connects TRBV2 to TRBJ2-6, with 8 bases identical to TRBD1. Germline V gene lookup returns CDR1 SNHLY and CDR2 FYNNEI. This CDR3 spans 15 amino acids. V shed 11 bases and J 0 bases; nucleotides not matched to a gene: 6.

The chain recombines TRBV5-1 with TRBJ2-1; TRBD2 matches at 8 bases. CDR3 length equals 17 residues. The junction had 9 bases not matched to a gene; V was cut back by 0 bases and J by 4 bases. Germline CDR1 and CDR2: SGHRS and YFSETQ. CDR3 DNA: TGCGCCAGCAGCTTGGCCGGTACTAGCGGATTATACAATGAGCAGTTCTTC. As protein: CASSLAGTSGLYNEQFF. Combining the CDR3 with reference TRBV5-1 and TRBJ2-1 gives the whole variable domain KAGVTQTPRYLIKTRGQQVTLSCSPISGHRSVSWYQQTPGQGLQFLFEYFSETQRNKGNFPGRFSGRQFSNSRSEMNVSTLELGDSALYLCASSLAGTSGLYNEQFFGPGTRLTVL.

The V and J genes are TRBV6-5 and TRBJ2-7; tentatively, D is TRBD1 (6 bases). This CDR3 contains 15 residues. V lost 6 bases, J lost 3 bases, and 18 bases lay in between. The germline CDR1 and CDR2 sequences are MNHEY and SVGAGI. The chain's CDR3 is CASRTATDRLYEQYF. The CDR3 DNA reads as TGTGCCAGCAGAACGGCGACGGACAGACTCTACGAGCAGTACTTC.

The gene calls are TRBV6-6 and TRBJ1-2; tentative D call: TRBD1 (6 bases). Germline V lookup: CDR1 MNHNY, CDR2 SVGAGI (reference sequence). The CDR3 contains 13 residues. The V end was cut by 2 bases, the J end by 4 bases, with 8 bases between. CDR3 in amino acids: CASSYQGSYGYTF. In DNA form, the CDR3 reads TGTGCCAGCAGTTACCAGGGGAGCTATGGCTACACCTTC.

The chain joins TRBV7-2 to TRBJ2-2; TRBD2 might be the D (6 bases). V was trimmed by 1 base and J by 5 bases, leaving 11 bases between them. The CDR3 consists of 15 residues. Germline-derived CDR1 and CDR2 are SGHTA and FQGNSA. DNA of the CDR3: TGTGCCAGCAGCTTAGTTCCGGGGGTTACCGGGGAGCTGTTTTTT. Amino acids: CASSLVPGVTGELFF.

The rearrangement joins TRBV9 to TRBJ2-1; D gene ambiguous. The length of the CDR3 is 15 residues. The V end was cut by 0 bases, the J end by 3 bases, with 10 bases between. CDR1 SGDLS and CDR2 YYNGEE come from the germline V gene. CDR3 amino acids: CASSVGVNHYNEQFF. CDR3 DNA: TGTGCCAGCAGCGTAGGAGTAAATCACTACAATGAGCAGTTCTTC.

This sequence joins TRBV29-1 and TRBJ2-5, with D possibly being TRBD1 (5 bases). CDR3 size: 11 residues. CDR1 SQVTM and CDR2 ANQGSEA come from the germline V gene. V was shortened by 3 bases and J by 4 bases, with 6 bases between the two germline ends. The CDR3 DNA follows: TGCAGCGTTGACAGGGCAGAGACCCAGTACTTC. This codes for CSVDRAETQYF.

The CDR3 sequence: CASGLETGSSYNEQFF. Written as DNA, the CDR3 is TGTGCTAGTGGTTTGGAAACAGGGAGCTCCTACAATGAGCAGTTCTTC. The chain is built from TRBV12-5 and TRBJ2-1; a weak D match, TRBD1 (6 bases). Trimming took 1 base from V and 0 from J, leaving 10 bases between them. The CDR3 totals 16 residues. Germline CDR1 and CDR2: LGHNT and FRNRAP.

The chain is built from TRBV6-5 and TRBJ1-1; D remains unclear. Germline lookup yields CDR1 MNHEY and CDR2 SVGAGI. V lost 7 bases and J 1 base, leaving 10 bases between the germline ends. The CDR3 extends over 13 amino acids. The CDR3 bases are TGTGCCAGCATTTCCGGCGGGAACACTGAAGCTTTCTTT. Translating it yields CASISGGNTEAFF.

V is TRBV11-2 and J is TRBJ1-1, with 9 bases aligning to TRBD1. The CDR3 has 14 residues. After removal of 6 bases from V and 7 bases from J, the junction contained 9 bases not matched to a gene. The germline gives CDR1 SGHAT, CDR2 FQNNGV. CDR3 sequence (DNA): TGTGCCAGCAGTTACCGACAGGGGGGTGGTGAAGCTTTCTTT. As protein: CASSYRQGGGEAFF.

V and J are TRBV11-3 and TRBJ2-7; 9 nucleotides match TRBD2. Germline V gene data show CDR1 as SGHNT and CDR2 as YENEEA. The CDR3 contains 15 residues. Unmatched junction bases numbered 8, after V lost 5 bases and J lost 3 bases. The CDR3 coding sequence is TGTGCCAGCAGCACCCAGGCGGGGGGGGGCTACGAGCAGTACTTC. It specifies CASSTQAGGGYEQYF.

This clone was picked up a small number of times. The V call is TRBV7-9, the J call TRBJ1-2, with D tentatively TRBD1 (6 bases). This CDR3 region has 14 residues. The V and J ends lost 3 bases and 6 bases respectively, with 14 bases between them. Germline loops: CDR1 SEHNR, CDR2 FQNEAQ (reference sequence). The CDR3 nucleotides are TGTGCCAGCAGCTTCGGACAGCAATTGGATGGCTACACCTTC. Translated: CASSFGQQLDGYTF.

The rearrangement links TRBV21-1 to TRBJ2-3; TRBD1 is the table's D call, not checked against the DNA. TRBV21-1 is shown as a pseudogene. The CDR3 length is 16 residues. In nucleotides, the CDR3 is TGTGCCAGCAGCAAAGATCGACAGGGGTATGCAGATACGCAGTATTTT. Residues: CASSKDRQGYADTQYF.

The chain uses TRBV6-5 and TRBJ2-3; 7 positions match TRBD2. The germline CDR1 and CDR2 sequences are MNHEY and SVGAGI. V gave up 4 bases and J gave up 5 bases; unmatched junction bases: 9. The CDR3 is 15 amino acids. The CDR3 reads CASSSARLAGDTQYF. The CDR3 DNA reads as TGTGCCAGCAGTTCAGCGAGACTAGCAGGAGATACGCAGTATTTT.